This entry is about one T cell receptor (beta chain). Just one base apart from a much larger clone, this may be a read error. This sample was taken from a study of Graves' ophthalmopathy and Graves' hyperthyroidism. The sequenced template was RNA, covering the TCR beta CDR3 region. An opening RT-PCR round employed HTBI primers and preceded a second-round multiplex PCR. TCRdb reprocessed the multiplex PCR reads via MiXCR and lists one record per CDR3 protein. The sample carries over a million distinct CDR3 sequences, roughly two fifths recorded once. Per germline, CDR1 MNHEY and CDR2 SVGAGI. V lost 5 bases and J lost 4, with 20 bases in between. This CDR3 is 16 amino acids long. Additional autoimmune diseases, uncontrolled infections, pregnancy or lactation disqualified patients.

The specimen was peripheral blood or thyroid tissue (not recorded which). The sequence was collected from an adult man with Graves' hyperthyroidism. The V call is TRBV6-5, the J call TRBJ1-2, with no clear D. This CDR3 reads CASSDVGPNLGYGYTF. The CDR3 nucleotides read TGTGCCAGCAGTGACGTTGGGCCGAACCTCGGCTATGGCTACACCTTC.